The clone carrying this T cell receptor beta chain showed up just a few times. Antigen: not known. Drawing of peripheral blood yielded about 10 milliliters from each donor. Together with a sample-barcoded 5' primer, a J-beta primer mix was included in a second PCR lasting about 6 to 12 cycles. Each cDNA was tagged by a template-switch adaptor containing 12 random nucleotides. MiXCR, applied by TCRdb to the 5' RACE reads, yields one record per CDR3 protein. The sample carries some 940,000 distinct CDR3 sequences, about 28% recorded once. The data were obtained in a study of blood T cells in healthy people across ages. Study-level points and caveats: The study found more naive CD4+ cells and higher diversity in long-lived than aged donors.

The sample was also linked to a second study, of T cells of mothers and their children.

The sequenced material came from blood. The sequence was collected from a woman in her 40s in good health.

CDR3 sequence: CASKQGNTGELFF. DNA for the CDR3: TGTGCCAGCAAACAGGGGAACACCGGGGAGCTGTTTTTT. This chain links TRBV6-5 with TRBJ2-2; TRBD1 is a possible D gene (6 bases). Trimming shortened V by 7 bases and J by 1 base, and 7 bases separated the two germline ends. The CDR3 has 13 residues. The germline gives CDR1 MNHEY, CDR2 SVGAGI.